The 20 T cell receptor beta chains presented below share a single source sample, sequenced in a study of identical twins (dated by TCRdb to between 2015 and 2016). The library was prepared using 5' RACE. Sequencing relied on an Illumina HiSeq 2000. TCRdb trimmed the raw reads at Q25, called clones with MiXCR and kept productive beta chains. A single entry per CDR3 protein holds the most common genes and DNA from its merged rows. The sample profile shows about 890,000 distinct CDR3 sequences; more than 9% of them were found once. The top ten hold about 1.5% of the sample. The data were also submitted as part of a second study, on yellow fever vaccine responses in identical twins.

Sequencing was performed on PBMCs. These receptors originate from a woman between 18 and 29 years old in good health.

The DNA for the CDR3 is TGTGCCATCAGTGGTCTCTCTGGGGACCTCTACAATGAGCAGTTCTTC. It yields the protein CAISGLSGDLYNEQFF. The rearrangement joins TRBV10-3 to TRBJ2-1, with D possibly called TRBD1 or TRBD2 (5 bases each). Trimming shortened V by 4 bases and J by 3 bases, and 16 bases separated the two germline ends. This CDR3 is 16 amino acids long. CDR1 is ENHRY and CDR2 is SYGVKD in the germline V gene.

This clonotype was found a few times. The gene calls are TRBV25-1 and TRBJ2-3; TRBD2 matches at 8 bases. CDR1 MGHDK and CDR2 SYGVNS come from the germline V gene. V lost 1 base to trimming and J lost 1 base; unmatched junction nucleotides: 13. The CDR3 sequence is 19 residues long. CDR3 in amino acids: CASSESRETAGACTDTQYF. The CDR3 region has the DNA TGTGCCAGCAGTGAATCCAGGGAGACAGCGGGGGCATGCACAGATACGCAGTATTTT.

This clonotype has a count of ten or more. The chain is built from TRBV11-2 and TRBJ2-4; D is perhaps TRBD1 (6 bases). V lost 1 base and J lost 1, with 17 bases in between. Germline loops: CDR1 SGHAT, CDR2 FQNNGV. The CDR3 runs to 18 residues. The CDR3 is CASSLVFGGLGAKNIQYF. CDR3 DNA: TGTGCCAGCAGCTTAGTCTTTGGGGGCTTGGGGGCCAAAAACATTCAGTACTTC. Using reference TRBV11-2 and TRBJ2-4 for the parts outside the CDR3, the full variable domain is EAGVAQSPRYKIIEKRQSVAFWCNPISGHATLYWYQQILGQGPKLLIQFQNNGVVDDSQLPKDRFSAERLKGVDSTLKIQPAKLEDSAVYLCASSLVFGGLGAKNIQYFGAGTRLSVL.

The CDR3 DNA follows: TGCAGTGCTACTCCTCAGCGACTTAACTATGGCTACACCTTC. Translating gives CSATPQRLNYGYTF. This sequence joins TRBV20-1 and TRBJ1-2, with unresolved D. Trimming removed 4 bases at V and 1 base at J, with 13 bases between. This CDR3 contains 14 residues. Germline V gene lookup returns CDR1 DFQATT and CDR2 SNEGSKA (reference sequence).

The sample holds a few counts of this clonotype. The chain uses TRBV20-1 and TRBJ2-7; D may be TRBD1 (6 bases). Between the trimmed V and J ends, which lost 3 bases and 2 bases, there was a span of 26 bases. The CDR3 length is 18 residues. From germline, CDR1 is DFQATT and CDR2 SNEGSKA (reference sequence). The CDR3 spells CSASSDHRFPGHTYEQYV. The CDR3 region has the DNA TGCAGTGCTAGTTCGGACCACCGCTTCCCGGGACACACCTACGAGCAGTACGTC.

The J gene is TRBJ2-7, the V gene TRBV20-1; tentative D call: TRBD1 (5 bases). Trimming stripped 2 bases from V and 4 bases from J, with 15 bases between. Germline CDR1 reads DFQATT; CDR2 reads SNEGSKA (reference sequence). This CDR3 comprises 14 residues. The CDR3 DNA reads TGCAGTGCTAGACGGGCAGGGCAAGAGTACGAGCAGTACTTC. Protein product: CSARRAGQEYEQYF.

This chain connects TRBV6-5 to TRBJ2-5, with D possibly being TRBD2 (5 bases). The CDR3 sequence is 16 residues long. V was trimmed by 2 bases and J by 2 bases, leaving 15 bases between them. Germline CDR1 MNHEY, CDR2 SVGAGI. CDR3 sequence reads: CASSYGLIRGQETQYF. In nucleotides, the CDR3 is TGTGCCAGCAGTTACGGGCTTATACGGGGACAAGAGACCCAGTACTTC.

This clonotype was observed a few times. The rearrangement links TRBV5-6 to TRBJ1-1; D is unresolved. The germline CDR1 and CDR2 sequences are SGHDT and YYEEEE. V dropped 0 bases and J dropped 3 bases, with 12 bases sitting between them. This CDR3 has 15 residues. CDR3 residues: CASSLAFDRYTEAFF. CDR3 nucleotides: TGTGCCAGCAGCTTGGCCTTTGATAGATACACTGAAGCTTTCTTT.

V and J are TRBV4-1 and TRBJ1-2, with TRBD1 as a possible D gene (6 bases). The CDR3 covers 18 residues. V was shortened by 0 bases and J by 0 bases, with 17 bases between the two germline ends. Germline CDR1 is MGHRA and CDR2 is YSYEKL. The CDR3 bases are TGCGCCAGCAGCCAAGAAGGGGGTGGGGGCCTTACTAACTATGGCTACACCTTC. Its translation: CASSQEGGGGLTNYGYTF.

This chain joins TRBV5-1 and TRBJ2-1, with no clear D. The V and J ends lost 0 bases and 4 bases respectively, with 14 bases between them. The CDR3 extends over 16 amino acids. Germline values: CDR1 SGHRS, CDR2 YFSETQ. The CDR3: CASSLEPWKLYNEQFF. The CDR3 nucleotides read TGCGCCAGCAGCTTGGAGCCCTGGAAATTATACAATGAGCAGTTCTTC.

This clonotype occurred a few times. The CDR3 DNA follows: TGTGCCAGCTCCGGCGGGATTGGAGATACGCAGTATTTT. This encodes CASSGGIGDTQYF. The genes are TRBV11-3 and TRBJ2-3; possible D gene TRBD2, 6 bases. The CDR3 covers 13 residues. Germline V gene lookup returns CDR1 SGHNT and CDR2 YENEEA. V lost 8 bases to trimming and J lost 5 bases, with 14 bases between them.

This clonotype showed up many times. The chain combines TRBV7-9 with TRBJ2-2; D gene ambiguous. The CDR3 consists of 15 residues. Germline CDR1 reads SEHNR; CDR2 reads FQNEAQ (reference sequence). V was clipped by 3 bases and J by 0 bases, with 8 bases between them. The CDR3 spells CASSLVYTNTGELFF. The CDR3 DNA reads TGTGCCAGCAGCTTGGTGTATACGAACACCGGGGAGCTGTTTTTT.

Only a few counts were recorded for this clonotype. The chain uses TRBV7-2 and TRBJ1-2; D is unresolved. The germline V and J ends were trimmed by 1 base and 3 bases, with 12 bases remaining between them. The CDR3 length is 15 residues. Germline V gene data show CDR1 as SGHTA and CDR2 as FQGNSA. Written as DNA, the CDR3 is TGTGCCAGCAGCTTAGTGGTGGGCGGGGACTATGGCTACACCTTC. Amino acid sequence: CASSLVVGGDYGYTF.

This clonotype has just a few counts. This chain connects TRBV20-1 to TRBJ2-1; 7 nucleotides agree with TRBD2. In germline, CDR1 is DFQATT, CDR2 SNEGSKA (reference sequence). Germline trimming cut 4 bases from V and 6 bases from J; bases unmatched to any gene: 9. This CDR3 comprises 14 residues. CDR3 coding DNA: TGCAGTGCTATGGGCGGCGGGGGAATCAATGAGCAGTTCTTC. Protein product: CSAMGGGGINEQFF.

This clonotype has just a few counts. The chain combines TRBV27 with TRBJ2-3, with 7 bases that match TRBD2. V was pared by 2 bases and J by 14 bases, with 10 bases of the junction left unmatched. The CDR3 spans 13 residues. The germline CDR1 and CDR2 sequences are MNHEY and SMNVEV (reference sequence). The CDR3 DNA reads as TGTGCCAGCAGTTTAGGACTAGGTGGCTTTCCGTATTTT. This sequence encodes CASSLGLGGFPYF.

This sequence joins TRBV9 and TRBJ2-3; the D call may be TRBD1 or TRBD2 (5 bases each). Deletions cut 0 bases from V and 0 bases from J, with 14 bases between. This CDR3 contains 17 residues. The germline gives CDR1 SGDLS, CDR2 YYNGEE. CDR3 loop: CASSVEGTASSTDTQYF. The CDR3 DNA follows: TGTGCCAGCAGCGTAGAAGGGACGGCCTCGAGCACAGATACGCAGTATTTT.

The chain joins TRBV7-9 to TRBJ2-2; D gene unclear. Trimming removed 5 bases from V and 0 bases from J, with 7 bases in between. The CDR3 covers 14 residues. The germline CDR1 and CDR2 sequences are SEHNR and FQNEAQ (reference sequence). CDR3 DNA: TGTGCCAGCAGCCCCAGCGCGAACACCGGGGAGCTGTTTTTT. As protein: CASSPSANTGELFF.

J is TRBJ2-4 and V is TRBV2, with D perhaps TRBD2 (5 bases). CDR1 and CDR2 from the germline V gene are SNHLY and FYNNEI. Trimming stripped 1 base from V and 0 bases from J, with 13 bases between. The CDR3 runs 17 residues. CDR3 loop: CASSEETSWLAKNIQYF. The CDR3 nucleotides are TGTGCCAGCAGTGAAGAAACTAGTTGGCTAGCCAAAAACATTCAGTACTTC.

In this sample, this clonotype turned up a few times. This chain connects TRBV2 to TRBJ2-7, with D possibly TRBD2 on 5 matching bases. V shed 3 bases and J shed 2 bases, with 17 bases lying between them. The CDR3 contains 16 residues. CDR1 is SNHLY, CDR2 FYNNEI, per germline. In DNA form, the CDR3 reads TGTGCCAGCAGTGACTTGTCGGGATCCTCACCCTACGAGCAGTACTTC. This sequence encodes CASSDLSGSSPYEQYF.

CDR3 DNA: TGTGCCAGCAGCCAGTTACTAGCTACCTCCTACGAGCAGTACTTC. Protein: CASSQLLATSYEQYF. This chain joins TRBV3-1 and TRBJ2-7; possible D gene TRBD2, 6 bases. V was trimmed by 3 bases and J by 0 bases, leaving 12 bases between them. Per germline, CDR1 LGHDT and CDR2 YNNKEL (reference sequence). The CDR3 sequence is 15 residues long.